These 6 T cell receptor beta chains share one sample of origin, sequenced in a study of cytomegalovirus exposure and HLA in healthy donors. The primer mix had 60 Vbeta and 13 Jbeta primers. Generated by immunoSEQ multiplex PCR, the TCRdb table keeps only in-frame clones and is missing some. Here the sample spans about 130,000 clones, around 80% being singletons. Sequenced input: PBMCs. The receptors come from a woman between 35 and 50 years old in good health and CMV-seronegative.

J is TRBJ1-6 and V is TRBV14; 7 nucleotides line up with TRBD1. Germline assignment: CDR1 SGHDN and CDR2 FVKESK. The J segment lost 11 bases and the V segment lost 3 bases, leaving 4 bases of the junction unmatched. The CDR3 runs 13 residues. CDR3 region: CASSQAGGAPLHF. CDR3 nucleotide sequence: TGTGCCAGCAGCCAGGCAGGGGGAGCACCCCTCCACTTT. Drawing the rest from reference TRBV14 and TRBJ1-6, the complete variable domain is EAGVTQFPSHSVIEKGQTVTLRCDPISGHDNLYWYRRVMGKEIKFLLHFVKESKQDESGMPNNRFLAERTGGTYSTLKVQPAELEDSGVYFCASSQAGGAPLHFGNGTRLTVT.

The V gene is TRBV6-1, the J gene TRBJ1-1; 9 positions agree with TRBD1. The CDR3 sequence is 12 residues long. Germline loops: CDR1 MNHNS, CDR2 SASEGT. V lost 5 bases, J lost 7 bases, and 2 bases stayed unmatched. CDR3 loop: CASSQDRGEAFF. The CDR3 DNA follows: TGTGCCAGCAGTCAGGACAGGGGTGAAGCTTTCTTT.

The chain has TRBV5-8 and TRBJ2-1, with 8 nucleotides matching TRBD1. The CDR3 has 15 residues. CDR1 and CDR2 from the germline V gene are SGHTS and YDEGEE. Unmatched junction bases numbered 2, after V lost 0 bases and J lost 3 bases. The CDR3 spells CASSLEQGGYNEQFF. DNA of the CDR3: TGTGCCAGCAGCTTGGAACAGGGGGGCTACAATGAGCAGTTCTTC.

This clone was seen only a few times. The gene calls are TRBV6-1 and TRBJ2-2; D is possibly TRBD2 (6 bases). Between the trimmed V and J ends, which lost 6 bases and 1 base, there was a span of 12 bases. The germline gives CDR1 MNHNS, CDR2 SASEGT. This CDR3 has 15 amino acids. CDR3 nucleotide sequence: TGTGCCAGCAGCGCTGGCGGGATGAACACCGGGGAGCTGTTTTTT. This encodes CASSAGGMNTGELFF.

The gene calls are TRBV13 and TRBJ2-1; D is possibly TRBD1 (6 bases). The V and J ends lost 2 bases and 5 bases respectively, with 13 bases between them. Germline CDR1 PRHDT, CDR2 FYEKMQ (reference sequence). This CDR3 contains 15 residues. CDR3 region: CASSLKGQRNNEQFF. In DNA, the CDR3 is TGTGCCAGCAGCTTAAAAGGACAGAGAAACAATGAGCAGTTCTTC.

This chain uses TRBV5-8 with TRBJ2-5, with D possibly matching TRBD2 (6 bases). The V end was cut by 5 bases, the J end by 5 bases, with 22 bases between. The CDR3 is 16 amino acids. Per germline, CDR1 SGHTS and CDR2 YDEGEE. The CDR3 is CASSPGSRGSRETQYF. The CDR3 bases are TGTGCCAGCAGTCCTGGTTCTCGGGGGAGCAGGGAGACCCAGTACTTC.